This paragraph reports one T cell receptor (beta chain). The germline gives CDR1 DFQATT, CDR2 SNEGSKA (reference sequence). This CDR3 is built from 18 residues. This sample was taken from a study of CDR3 diversity in severe acne. TCRdb reanalysed the PCR reads using MiXCR and keeps one entry per CDR3 protein. The sample records about 86,000 distinct CDR3 sequences, 45% to 55% being singletons. This TCR came from a male donor in good health, without acne. The chain uses TRBV20-1 and TRBJ1-5; perhaps TRBD1 as D (5 bases). The source material was blood. CDR3 in DNA: TGCAGCACCAGGGATTGGGAGTTTTTCACAGATAGCAATCAGCCCCAGCATTTT. It yields the protein CSTRDWEFFTDSNQPQHF.